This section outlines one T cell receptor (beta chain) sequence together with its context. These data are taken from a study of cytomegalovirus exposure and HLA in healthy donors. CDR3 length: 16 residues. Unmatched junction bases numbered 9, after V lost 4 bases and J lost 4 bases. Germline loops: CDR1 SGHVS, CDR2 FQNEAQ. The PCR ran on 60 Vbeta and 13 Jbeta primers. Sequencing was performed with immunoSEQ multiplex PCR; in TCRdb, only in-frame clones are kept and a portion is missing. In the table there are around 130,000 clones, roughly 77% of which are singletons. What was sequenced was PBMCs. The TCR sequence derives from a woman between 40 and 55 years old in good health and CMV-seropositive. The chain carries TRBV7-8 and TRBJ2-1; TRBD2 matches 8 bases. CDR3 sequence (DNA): TGTGCCAGCAGCTCTATACTCGGGGGGGTATACAATGAGCAGTTCTTC. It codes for CASSSILGGVYNEQFF.